This T cell receptor (beta chain) was identified in a study of tumor-infiltrating lymphocytes in localized non-small cell lung cancer. Using immunoSEQ multiplex PCR, the repertoire was profiled, and TCRdb retains in-frame clones only, with some absent. The profile shows 10,000 to 13,000 clones, around 86% of them singletons. Comment on this clone: In the same sample, other DNA sequences code for this CDR3.

From germline, CDR1 is SGHAT and CDR2 FQNNGV. This CDR3 is built from 14 residues. V was trimmed by 1 base and J by 3 bases, leaving 10 bases between them. This clonotype originated in a human donor with non-small cell lung cancer. The chain links TRBV11-2 to TRBJ2-7, with D hard to call. Sequencing was performed on uninvolved lung tissue not adjacent to the tumor. CDR3 sequence reads: CASSLGPSGYEQYF. In nucleotides, the CDR3 is TGTGCCAGCAGCTTAGGGCCTTCGGGCTACGAGCAGTACTTC.